This T cell receptor beta chain was found in a study of shared clonotypes between healthy human individuals. Notes on the study in general: The four-donor shared clonotypes exceeded non-shared clonotypes in generation probability, with non-shared ones scoring lower.

Those who donated, Caucasian adults without exception, all lived in Nashville, Tennessee. The CD4+ fraction was divided into a CD45RA+ naive subset and a CD45RA-negative memory subset. Clones were read by immunoSEQ multiplex PCR, and TCRdb kept only the in-frame ones, dropping some. The sample includes 2 million to 2.5 million clones, approximately 95% of them seen just once. Germline lookup yields CDR1 MDHEN and CDR2 SYDVKM. The CDR3 spans 13 residues. The V end lost 2 bases, the J end lost 6 bases, and 10 bases lay between the germline ends. This clone appeared once. Its antigen is as yet unknown. This clonotype was sampled from a man aged 18 to 35 in good health. The specimen was naive CD4+ T cells sorted from blood. Subset in this sample: CD45RA+ positively selected. The J gene is TRBJ1-2, the V gene TRBV28; tentatively, D is TRBD1 (6 bases). The CDR3 region has the DNA TGTGCCAGCAGTTTAACAGGGAACGATGGCTACACCTTC. This codes for CASSLTGNDGYTF.